Listed below are T cell receptor beta chains from one sample, sequenced in a study of T cell clones after liver transplantation. This table comes from immunoSEQ multiplex PCR, and its TCRdb copy is limited to in-frame clones, with some not included. The sample has under 130,000 clones; roughly four fifths are singletons. This specimen was CD4+ T cells from blood, taken approximately 43 months after liver transplant. Receptor source: a human patient who received a liver transplant. Some T cells may be graft donor cells. CDR3s leave out the opening cysteine and the closing phenylalanine or tryptophan.

V gene | CDR3 protein
TRBV6-1 | ASRVRRDGPEQF
TRBV29-1 | SVPAGETQY
TRBV7-9 | ASSSTDTQY
TRBV7-3 | ASSFMGSSYTGELF
TRBV14 | ASSQGSGGEYEQY
TRBV5-1 | ASSLAETQY
TRBV15 | ATSRRDRGHQPQH
TRBV4-2 | ASSQESGAGNTDTQY
TRBV9 | ASSVDSGNTIY
TRBV1 | TSSPLKAGNNEQF
TRBV15 | ATSRLRTHYEQY
TRBV18 | ASSPGRQLYEQY
TRBV5-8 | ASSQPTIARYSNQPQH
TRBV13 | ASSLRLLGFHEQY
TRBV27 | ASRIDDRPGNEQF
TRBV10-3 | ANQQGINEKLF
TRBV14 | ASSQGTGRLIYEQY
TRBV18 | ASSPGFGETQY
TRBV5-5 | ASSSKGGTGGVYGYT
TRBV28 | ASSPPDSALRQPQH
TRBV29-1 | SATGDYLRNEQF
TRBV14 | ASRPWGAASTDTQY
TRBV12-5 | ASGLGVRGPKGEKLF
TRBV9 | ASSVAQGPGELF
TRBV10-3 | AIRGTMSYEQY
TRBV5-1 | ASSSLSGLSGNTIY
TRBV27 | ASRVQGANYGYT
TRBV19 | ASRPGQENTGELF
TRBV2 | ASSVEGLSSGNTIY
TRBV7-5 | VTEPKLF
TRBV7-6 | ASSRGLAGGISTDTQY
TRBV5-1 | ASSLSQGTGELF
TRBV7-2 | ASSLGPYRGLYNQPQH
TRBV30 | ASTGTSGSGNEQF
TRBV5-4 | ASSLGWGTAHNEQF
TRBV18 | ASSPKGDSGYT
TRBV30 | AWLGQGNSPLH
TRBV5-1 | ASSEPGGDYGYT
TRBV7-9 | ASSLGAATANT
TRBV7-2 | ASSPTARQSEAF
TRBV6-1 | ASGRGQGASEAF
TRBV19 | ASTLDRVGTEAF
TRBV9 | ASTDEGRWGYT
TRBV6-1 | ASRKTGTGELF
TRBV4-1 | ASSQVRVSEQY
TRBV25-1 | ASSGVGGQQWH
TRBV5-4 | ASSLRHRQETQY